This note documents a single T cell receptor (beta chain) sequence. This clonotype was seen many times. Its antigen target is currently unknown. No much larger clonotype is one base removed from it; base qualities were not supplied. V and J are truncated by 9 bases and 3 bases respectively, leaving an intervening sequence of 11 bases. The CDR3 holds 13 amino acids from the cysteine to the phenylalanine. Of the read, only the CDR3 DNA is kept; its 39 bases are in frame from base 1. CDR1 and CDR2, looked up from the germline V gene (reference sequence), are MNHNY and SVGAGI. cDNA was synthesized by template-switch 5'RACE using a primer with a 10-nucleotide random unique molecular identifier that tagged each TCR transcript. Every sequencing run yielded over 200 million TCR-beta sequences covering 15-18 subjects. Total RNA was extracted with the RNeasy kit. The KAPA Real-time Library Amplification kit was used to amplify TCR-beta VDJ regions with primers for the TCR constant region and the 5'RACE anchor. Sample indexes and Illumina adaptors were added in a first PCR, after which library yield was increased in a second PCR. After Ampure bead purification, the TCR product of roughly 650 bp was size-selected on a 2% E-gel SizeSelection system. Before pooling, libraries had their quality checked on a Bioanalyzer, their concentration measured with Qubit, and their quantity determined with the Kapa Library Quantification kit. Paired-end 2 x 150 bp sequencing of the libraries was performed on an Illumina HiSeq 2500. To increase sequence diversity, 25-30% phiX was spiked into each library pool. Regarding the original processing steps: The quality-filtered reads were processed with the UMI-based MiGEC pipeline, whose error correction step removed more than 75% of the raw TCR sequences. VDJ genes were aligned to IMGT germline references, and clonotypes were defined by unique CDR3 amino acid sequence plus V-J genes. Clonal expansion, Shannon diversity and CDR3 relatedness were evaluated with VDJtools (CalcPairwiseDistances, ClusterSamples), while phylogenetic trees were built in CLCbio workbench. Clones with at least 8 unique UMIs were defined as expanded, with this threshold being based on coefficient-of-variation modelling across technical triplicates. The public reads were run again by TCRdb, first through fastp at Q25 and then through MiXCR, and only productive beta chains were kept. Under each unique CDR3 protein, matching rows form one entry showing the most common genes and DNA. The V and J calls were determined by TCRdb, not by the authors. For this sample there are about 36,000 distinct CDR3 sequences; 10% appear just once. The ten largest make up 5.5% to 7% of the sample.

These data originate in a study of neurological immune-mediated disorders (dated by TCRdb to the late 2010s). About the study as a whole: The study compared peripheral blood TCR-beta repertoires of HTLV-I-associated myelopathy (HAM/TSP) patients, multiple sclerosis patients and healthy controls using UMI-based sequencing. The roughly 110 TCR-beta libraries covered PBMC samples along with longitudinal samples, technical triplicates, and paired sorted CD4+ and CD8+ T-cell subsets. Of the 68 subjects in the cohort, around 15 were HAM/TSP patients, roughly 35 were multiple sclerosis patients, and about 20 were healthy controls. What the study reported, not specific to this receptor: TCR clonal expansion was greatest in HAM/TSP patients and smallest in MS patients, who ranked below even healthy controls. Across subjects, expanded clones never shared an identical CDR3 amino acid sequence, which suggests that the TCR-beta repertoires in every group were private.

For the unsorted PBMC libraries, 2 million PBMCs were stored in RNAlater at -80 degrees C until RNA extraction and were used to generate the libraries. PBMCs were separated from peripheral blood using Ficoll-Hypaque density gradient centrifugation and then cryopreserved in liquid nitrogen. The receptor was isolated from a woman aged 25 to 39 with HTLV-1-associated myelopathy (HAM/TSP). The V gene is TRBV6-6 and the J gene is TRBJ1-4; TRBD1 is a weak D gene call, 6 bases matching. The sample was PBMCs. The encoded CDR3 is CASAGEPNEKLFF. The sequenced DNA: TGTGCCAGTGCAGGGGAACCTAATGAAAAACTGTTTTTT.